The next 5 T cell receptor beta chains were all read from a single sample in a study of neurological immune-mediated disorders. Each CDR3 protein is one row after TCRdb ran MiXCR on the 5' RACE reads. The data hold about 77,000 distinct CDR3 sequences, with around 9.9% observed a single time. Material for sequencing was PBMCs. All receptors come from a man in his fifties in good health.

There are many counts of this clonotype. This chain joins TRBV12-3 or TRBV12-4 and TRBJ1-2; D remains unclear. Trimming removed 2 bases at V and 1 base at J, with 5 bases between. The CDR3 loop spans 13 amino acids. The CDR3 region is CASSLSSNYGYTF. The CDR3 region has the DNA TGTGCCAGCAGTTTAAGCAGTAACTATGGCTACACCTTC.

Ten or more counts support this clonotype. J is TRBJ2-5 and V is TRBV5-5, with D unresolved. CDR3 size: 13 residues. With 0 bases removed from V and 4 bases from J, the gap between germline ends came to 7 bases. The V gene's germline CDR1 is SGHKS and CDR2 YYEKEE (reference sequence). The CDR3 protein is CASSLGRGETQYF. The CDR3 nucleotides read TGTGCCAGCAGCTTGGGACGTGGAGAGACCCAGTACTTC.

This clonotype was counted many times. This sequence joins TRBV29-1 and TRBJ2-7; 11 bases fit TRBD2. This CDR3 has 14 amino acids. CDR1 and CDR2 (germline): SQVTM, ANQGSEA. J lost 1 base, V lost 1 base, and 0 bases had no gene match. CDR3 bases: TGCAGCGTTGAAGTAGCGGGAGGGTCCTACGAGCAGTACTTC. Residues: CSVEVAGGSYEQYF.

The sample holds many counts of this clonotype. The genes are TRBV7-2 and TRBJ2-1, with TRBD1 identical over 8 bases. The germline V gene encodes CDR1 SGHTA and CDR2 FQGNSA. V lost 6 bases, J lost 0 bases, and 7 bases stayed unmatched. The CDR3 has 16 amino acids. CDR3 loop: CASRSSGGSSYNEQFF. The CDR3 nucleotides are TGTGCCAGCAGGTCATCAGGGGGCAGCTCCTACAATGAGCAGTTCTTC.

This clonotype was observed many times. The V and J genes are TRBV14 and TRBJ1-2, with a weak D call TRBD1 (5 bases). The CDR3 extends over 12 amino acids. V lost 1 base to trimming and J lost 8 bases, with 8 bases between them. Per germline, CDR1 SGHDN and CDR2 FVKESK. Here the CDR3 reads CASSQVGGGYTF. The CDR3 DNA is TGTGCCAGCAGCCAAGTTGGGGGGGGCTACACCTTC.